These T cell receptor beta chains were read from a single sample in a study of long-term antiretroviral therapy in people with HIV. TCRdb keeps only in-frame clones here, not all; method: immunoSEQ multiplex PCR. The top ten hold 5.5% to 8% of the sample, which has some 28,000 clones, 80% seen once. This sample comprised unsorted PBMCs, obtained 0.3 years after starting antiretroviral therapy. These receptors came from a man aged 35-49 years with HIV. The CDR3 runs from the conserved cysteine through the conserved F or W. D genes are given only for firm matches. Only some rows state a clone size, as once, few, many or a class for expanded clones.

clone_size,d_call,v_call,j_call,cdr3_nt,cdr3_aa
.,.,TRBV2,TRBJ1-1,TGTGCCAGCATCCTAGGGAGAGGTATGAACACTGAAGCTTTCTTT,CASILGRGMNTEAFF
few,.,TRBV11-3,TRBJ2-2,TGTGCCAGCAGCTCCTGGACAGCGAACACCGGGGAGCTGTTTTTT,CASSSWTANTGELFF
.,TRBD2,TRBV5-6,TRBJ2-3,TGTGCCAGCAGCTTCGGGGGGGTCAGCACAGATACGCAGTATTTT,CASSFGGVSTDTQYF
once,TRBD2,TRBV5-1,TRBJ2-7,TGCGCCAGCAGCTCGTCCGGGACTAGAAGTTACGAGCAGTACTTC,CASSSSGTRSYEQYF
few,TRBD2,TRBV29-1,TRBJ2-3,TGCAGCGTGGCCGGGACTACGACCTCGGATACGCAGTATTTT,CSVAGTTTSDTQYF
.,TRBD1,TRBV18,TRBJ1-5,TGTGCCAGCTCACCTGGACAGGGAACGAATCAGCCCCAGCATTTT,CASSPGQGTNQPQHF
.,TRBD2,TRBV28,TRBJ2-5,TGTGCCAGCAGTTTACCCCCGACTAGCGGGAGGCTGGGGATGGCCCAGTACTTC,CASSLPPTSGRLGMAQYF
.,TRBD1,TRBV7-9,TRBJ2-7,TGTGCCAGCAGCGCAGAGGGACAGGGAGTTCTGGAGCAGTACTTC,CASSAEGQGVLEQYF
once,.,TRBV19,TRBJ1-5,TGTGCCAGTAGTATATTGGAGGGAGTCGGAGGTCAGCCCCAGCATTTT,CASSILEGVGGQPQHF
once,.,TRBV18,TRBJ2-1,TGTGCCAGCTCACCTCCGACAGCCAGGAGCTCCTACAATGAGCAGTTCTTC,CASSPPTARSSYNEQFF
.,TRBD1,TRBV9,TRBJ2-3,TGTGCCAGCAGCGCGGACAGGGTTTTGGCAGATACGCAGTATTTT,CASSADRVLADTQYF